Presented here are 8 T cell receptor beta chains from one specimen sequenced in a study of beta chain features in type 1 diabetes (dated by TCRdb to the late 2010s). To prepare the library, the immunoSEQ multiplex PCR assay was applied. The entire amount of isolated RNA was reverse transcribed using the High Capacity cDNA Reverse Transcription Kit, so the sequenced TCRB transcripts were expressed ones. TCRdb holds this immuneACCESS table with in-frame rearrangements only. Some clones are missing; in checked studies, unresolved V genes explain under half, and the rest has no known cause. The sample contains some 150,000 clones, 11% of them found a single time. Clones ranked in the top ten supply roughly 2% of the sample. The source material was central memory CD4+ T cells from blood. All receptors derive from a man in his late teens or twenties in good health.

CDR3 in amino acids: CASRLEETQYF. DNA of the CDR3: TGTGCCAGCAGACTAGAGGAGACCCAGTACTTC. The chain employs TRBV2 and TRBJ2-5; maybe TRBD2 (5 bases). Deletions cut 6 bases from V and 5 bases from J, with 7 bases between. Germline V lookup: CDR1 SNHLY, CDR2 FYNNEI. The CDR3 is 11 residues long.

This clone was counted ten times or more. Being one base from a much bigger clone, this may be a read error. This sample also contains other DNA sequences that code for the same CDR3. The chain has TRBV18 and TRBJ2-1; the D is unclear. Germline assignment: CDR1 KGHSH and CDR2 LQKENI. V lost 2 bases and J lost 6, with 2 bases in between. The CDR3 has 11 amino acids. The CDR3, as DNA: TGTGCCAGCTCACCAGGCAATGAGCAGTTCTTC. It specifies CASSPGNEQFF.

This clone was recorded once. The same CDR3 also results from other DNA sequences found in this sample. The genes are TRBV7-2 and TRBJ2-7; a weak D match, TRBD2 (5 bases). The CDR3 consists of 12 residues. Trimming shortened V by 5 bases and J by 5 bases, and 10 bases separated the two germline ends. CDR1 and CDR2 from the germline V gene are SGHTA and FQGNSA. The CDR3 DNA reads TGTGCCAGCAGCCTTACTAGAAACGAGCAGTACTTC. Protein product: CASSLTRNEQYF.

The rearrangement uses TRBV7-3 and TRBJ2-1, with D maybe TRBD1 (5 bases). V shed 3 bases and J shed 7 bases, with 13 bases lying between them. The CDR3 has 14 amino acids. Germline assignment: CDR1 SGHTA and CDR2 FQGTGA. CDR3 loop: CASSFGRVGNEQFF. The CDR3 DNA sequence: TGTGCCAGCAGCTTCGGCAGGGTTGGGAATGAGCAGTTCTTC.

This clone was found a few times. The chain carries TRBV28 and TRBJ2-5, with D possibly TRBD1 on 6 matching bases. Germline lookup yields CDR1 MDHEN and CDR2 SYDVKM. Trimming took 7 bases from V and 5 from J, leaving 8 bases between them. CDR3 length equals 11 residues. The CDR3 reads CASTQGETQYF. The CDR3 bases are TGTGCCAGCACCCAGGGGGAGACCCAGTACTTC. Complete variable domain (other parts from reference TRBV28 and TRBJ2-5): DVKVTQSSRYLVKRTGEKVFLECVQDMDHENMFWYRQDPGLGLRLIYFSYDVKMKEKGDIPEGYSVSREKKERFSLILESASTNQTSMYLCASTQGETQYFGPGTRLLVL.

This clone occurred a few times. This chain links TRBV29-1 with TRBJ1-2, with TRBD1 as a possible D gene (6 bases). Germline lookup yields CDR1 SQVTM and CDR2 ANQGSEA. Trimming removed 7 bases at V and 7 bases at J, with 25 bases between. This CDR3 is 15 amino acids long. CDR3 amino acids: CSALRPTGANGGYTF. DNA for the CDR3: TGCAGCGCTCTCCGGCCGACGGGGGCGAACGGTGGCTACACCTTC.

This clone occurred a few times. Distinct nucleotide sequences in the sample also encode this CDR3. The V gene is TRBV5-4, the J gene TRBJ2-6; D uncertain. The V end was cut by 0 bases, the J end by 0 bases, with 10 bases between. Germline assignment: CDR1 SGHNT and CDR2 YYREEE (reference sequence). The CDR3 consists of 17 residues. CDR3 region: CASSLAPGSSGANVLTF. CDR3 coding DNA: TGTGCCAGCAGCTTGGCCCCAGGTTCCTCTGGGGCCAACGTCCTGACTTTC.

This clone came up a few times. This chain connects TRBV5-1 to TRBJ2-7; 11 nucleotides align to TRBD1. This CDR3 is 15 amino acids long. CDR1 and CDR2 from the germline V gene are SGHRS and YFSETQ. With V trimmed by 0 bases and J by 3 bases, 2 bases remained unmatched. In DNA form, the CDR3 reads TGCGCCAGCAGCTTGGAGGGGACAGGGGGCTACGAGCAGTACTTC. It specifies CASSLEGTGGYEQYF. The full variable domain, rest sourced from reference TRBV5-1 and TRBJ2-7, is KAGVTQTPRYLIKTRGQQVTLSCSPISGHRSVSWYQQTPGQGLQFLFEYFSETQRNKGNFPGRFSGRQFSNSRSEMNVSTLELGDSALYLCASSLEGTGGYEQYFGPGTRLTVT.